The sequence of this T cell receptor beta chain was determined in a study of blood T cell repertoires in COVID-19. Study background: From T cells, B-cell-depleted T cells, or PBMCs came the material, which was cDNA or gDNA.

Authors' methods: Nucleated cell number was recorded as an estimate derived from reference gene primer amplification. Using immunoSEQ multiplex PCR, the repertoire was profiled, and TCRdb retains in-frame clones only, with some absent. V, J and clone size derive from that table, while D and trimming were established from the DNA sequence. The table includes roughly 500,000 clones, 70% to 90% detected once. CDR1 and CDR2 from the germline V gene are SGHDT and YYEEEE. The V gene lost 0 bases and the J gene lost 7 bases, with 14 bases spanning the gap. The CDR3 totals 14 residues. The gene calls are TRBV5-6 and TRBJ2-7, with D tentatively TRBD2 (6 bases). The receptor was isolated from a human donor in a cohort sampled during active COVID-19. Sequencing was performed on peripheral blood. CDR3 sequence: CASSLGLGSDEQYF. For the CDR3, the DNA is TGTGCCAGCAGCTTGGGACTAGGATCTGATGAGCAGTACTTC.